The sequence of this T cell receptor beta chain was determined in a study of technical replicates of blood from a handful of donors. Trimming took 0 bases from V and 5 from J, leaving 19 bases between them. In germline, CDR1 is SGHVS, CDR2 FQNEAQ. CDR3 length: 18 residues. Sequencing was performed with immunoSEQ multiplex PCR; in TCRdb, only in-frame clones are kept and a portion is missing. The sample gives 98,000 or so clones, under 97% of which show up once; less than 0.25% is in the top ten. J is TRBJ2-2 and V is TRBV7-8; weak D call: TRBD1 (6 bases). The source is a human donor in good health. The sample was T cells isolated from PBMCs. CDR3 region: CASSLAPSPRGGTGELFF. CDR3 DNA sequence: TGTGCCAGCAGCTTAGCCCCCTCCCCCAGGGGTGGTACCGGGGAGCTGTTTTTT.